Each of the 19 T cell receptor beta chains below was sequenced from the same sample in a study of cytotoxic CD8 clonotypes in ibrutinib-treated CLL. The method was immunoSEQ multiplex PCR; TCRdb's version includes in-frame clones alone and lacks a portion of them. This sample carries hundreds of thousands of clones, under 75% of them seen once, and the ten largest clones take 15%. Sequences were derived from PBMCs, sampled after 24 months of ibrutinib treatment. The receptors come from a human donor with chronic lymphocytic leukemia.

This rearrangement joins TRBV15 to TRBJ2-3; TRBD2 matches 9 bases. The germline V gene encodes CDR1 LNHNV and CDR2 YYDKDF (reference sequence). The V gene end was trimmed by 0 bases and the J gene end by 5 bases; junction bases not matched to a gene: 6. The CDR3 runs to 16 residues. The CDR3: CATSRDRAGGQDTQYF. In DNA, the CDR3 is TGTGCCACCAGCAGAGATAGGGCGGGAGGGCAAGATACGCAGTATTTT.

The V call is TRBV11-3, the J call TRBJ1-5, with TRBD1 identical over 7 bases. Germline V gene lookup returns CDR1 SGHNT and CDR2 YENEEA. After removal of 4 bases from V and 3 bases from J, the junction contained 3 bases not matched to a gene. The CDR3 length is 14 residues. The CDR3 nucleotides are TGTGCCAGCAGCTCAAGGGGGCCCAATCAGCCCCAGCATTTT. Encoded protein: CASSSRGPNQPQHF.

This clone turned up a few times. The chain links TRBV4-3 to TRBJ2-7, with D possibly being TRBD2 (7 bases). CDR3 length: 14 residues. Per germline, CDR1 LGHNA and CDR2 YSLEER. V was pared by 4 bases and J by 4 bases, with 14 bases between. The CDR3 coding sequence is TGCGCCAGCAGCCCCGGGGAGGGGGGGTACGAGCAGTACTTC. Its translation is CASSPGEGGYEQYF.

The chain joins TRBV7-3 to TRBJ2-7, with D perhaps matching TRBD1 (6 bases). The CDR3 spans 14 residues. The germline V gene encodes CDR1 SGHTA and CDR2 FQGTGA. V was shortened by 5 bases and J by 2 bases, with 13 bases between the two germline ends. The CDR3 nucleotides read TGTGCCAGCAGCCCAGGGGCGGATACCTACGAGCAGTACTTC. Its translation: CASSPGADTYEQYF.

The genes are TRBV6-5 and TRBJ2-1; 10 bases fit TRBD1. V was pared by 6 bases and J by 9 bases, with 2 bases of the junction left unmatched. Germline-derived CDR1 and CDR2 are MNHEY and SVGAGI. The CDR3 covers 12 residues. The chain's CDR3 is CASSRDRGEQFF. The CDR3 DNA reads TGTGCCAGCAGCCGGGACAGGGGTGAGCAGTTCTTC.

The sample holds one count of this clone. The V gene is TRBV9, the J gene TRBJ2-6; TRBD1 matches at 11 bases. Germline V CDR1 and CDR2: SGDLS, YYNGEE. The CDR3 runs to 16 residues. The ends lost 3 bases at V and 4 bases at J; junction bases unmatched: 3. The CDR3 nucleotides are TGTGCCAGCAGCGGGACAGGGGGCGCGGGGGCCAACGTCCTGACTTTC. Translation gives CASSGTGGAGANVLTF.

Details on this clone: Other DNA sequences within the sample encode an identical CDR3. This chain links TRBV6-5 with TRBJ1-1; D uncertain. V lost 2 bases to trimming and J lost 2 bases, with 3 bases between them. This CDR3 comprises 12 residues. Germline V lookup: CDR1 MNHEY, CDR2 SVGAGI. CDR3 amino acids: CASSYPNTEAFF. The CDR3 DNA sequence: TGTGCCAGCAGTTACCCTAACACTGAAGCTTTCTTT.

This clone was seen only once. This chain uses TRBV29-1 with TRBJ2-1, with no clear D. Germline values: CDR1 SQVTM, CDR2 ANQGSEA. The V end was cut by 4 bases, the J end by 9 bases, with 7 bases between. This CDR3 is built from 10 residues. This CDR3 is CSVALGEQFF. The CDR3 DNA reads as TGCAGCGTTGCCCTAGGTGAGCAGTTCTTC.

Remarks on this clone: The same CDR3 can be traced to other DNA sequences in this sample. This chain uses TRBV5-1 with TRBJ2-1, with D unresolved. Germline CDR1 and CDR2: SGHRS and YFSETQ. CDR3 length: 13 residues. The V end was cut by 2 bases, the J end by 5 bases, with 8 bases between. The CDR3 spells CASSFSVNNEQFF. CDR3 nucleotide sequence: TGCGCCAGCAGCTTTTCCGTAAACAATGAGCAGTTCTTC.

This clone was seen only a few times. The chain recombines TRBV28 with TRBJ1-5; possibly TRBD1 for D (6 bases). V gave up 0 bases and J gave up 7 bases, with 19 bases separating them. Germline V gives CDR1 MDHEN, CDR2 SYDVKM. The CDR3 runs to 17 residues. CDR3 bases: TGTGCCAGCAGTTTATGGACGGGCAGGGGAAAACAGCAGCCCCAGCATTTT. It encodes CASSLWTGRGKQQPQHF.

V is TRBV7-9 and J is TRBJ1-6; D not resolved. Trimming cost V 1 base and J 10 bases, with 8 bases left between them. There are 13 residues in the CDR3. Germline V CDR1 and CDR2: SEHNR, FQNEAQ (reference sequence). CDR3 in amino acids: CASSLGPNSPLHF. In DNA form, the CDR3 reads TGTGCCAGCAGCTTAGGTCCCAACTCACCCCTCCACTTT. Complete variable domain (other parts from reference TRBV7-9 and TRBJ1-6): DTGVSQNPRHKITKRGQNVTFRCDPISEHNRLYWYRQTLGQGPEFLTYFQNEAQLEKSRLLSDRFSAERPKGSFSTLEIQRTEQGDSAMYLCASSLGPNSPLHFGNGTRLTVT.

The chain joins TRBV6-1 to TRBJ2-7, with a weak D call TRBD1 (7 bases). The germline gives CDR1 MNHNS, CDR2 SASEGT. The CDR3 consists of 14 residues. V was shortened by 4 bases and J by 0 bases, with 10 bases between the two germline ends. DNA of the CDR3: TGTGCCAGCAGTGGGGGGGACAGCTCCTACGAGCAGTACTTC. This sequence encodes CASSGGDSSYEQYF.

The sample holds a few counts of this clone. The rearrangement links TRBV10-1 to TRBJ1-1; the match to TRBD1 covers 7 bases. Germline CDR1 reads WNHNN; CDR2 reads SYGVQD (reference sequence). The CDR3 runs to 14 residues. V dropped 6 bases and J dropped 4; count of bases not matched to a gene: 8. CDR3 bases: TGCGCCAGCAGCGAGGGACAGCCGGGCACTGAAGCTTTCTTT. The encoded protein is CASSEGQPGTEAFF.

The chain couples TRBV28 to TRBJ1-1, with D uncertain. V was cut by 5 bases and J by 2 bases, with 12 bases left in between. CDR3 length equals 14 residues. CDR1 is MDHEN and CDR2 is SYDVKM in the germline V gene. CDR3 bases: TGTGCCAGCAGTGCACCCCAGGATAACACTGAAGCTTTCTTT. It is translated as CASSAPQDNTEAFF.

This chain's CDR3 is CASSSAGTSDYNEQFF. CDR3 nucleotides: TGTGCCAGCAGCTCGGCCGGGACTAGCGACTACAATGAGCAGTTCTTC. The chain links TRBV7-2 to TRBJ2-1; 10 nucleotides align to TRBD2. There are 16 residues in the CDR3. The germline V gene encodes CDR1 SGHTA and CDR2 FQGNSA. V dropped 4 bases and J dropped 3; count of bases not matched to a gene: 6. Full variable domain (outside the CDR3, taken from reference TRBV7-2 and TRBJ2-1): GAGVSQSPSNKVTEKGKDVELRCDPISGHTALYWYRQSLGQGLEFLIYFQGNSAPDKSGLPSDRFSAERTGGSVSTLTIQRTQQEDSAVYLCASSSAGTSDYNEQFFGPGTRLTVL.

The chain combines TRBV2 with TRBJ1-3; weak D call: TRBD1 (5 bases). The germline V gene encodes CDR1 SNHLY and CDR2 FYNNEI. The CDR3 totals 14 residues. V dropped 3 bases and J dropped 8 bases, with 14 bases sitting between them. In DNA form, the CDR3 reads TGTGCCAGCAGTGACGGGGGGAGCGCGGACACCATATATTTT. It codes for CASSDGGSADTIYF.

The chain is built from TRBV29-1 and TRBJ2-1, with 8 bases aligning to TRBD2. The length of the CDR3 is 16 residues. CDR1 and CDR2 from the germline V gene are SQVTM and ANQGSEA. The V and J ends lost 0 bases and 2 bases, in that order; junction bases with no gene match: 6. The CDR3 reads CSVEDHAREAYNEQFF. In DNA, the CDR3 is TGCAGCGTTGAAGATCATGCGCGGGAGGCCTACAATGAGCAGTTCTTC.

This clone was seen once. The V and J genes are TRBV19 and TRBJ2-7; 8 bases are shared with TRBD1. Germline trimming cut 3 bases from V and 6 bases from J; bases unmatched to any gene: 10. There are 15 residues in the CDR3. Germline V CDR1 and CDR2: LNHDA, SQIVND (reference sequence). As DNA, the CDR3 is TGTGCCAGTAGTATCGCCCGGACAGGGACCTCCGAGCAGTACTTC. Amino acids: CASSIARTGTSEQYF. Supplemented by reference TRBV19 and TRBJ2-7, the full variable domain reads DGGITQSPKYLFRKEGQNVTLSCEQNLNHDAMYWYRQDPGQGLRLIYYSQIVNDFQKGDIAEGYSVSREKKESFPLTVTSAQKNPTAFYLCASSIARTGTSEQYFGPGTRLTVT.

CDR3 in amino acids: CASSTGAGTDTQYF. CDR3 sequence (DNA): TGTGCCAGCAGTACAGGGGCTGGCACAGATACGCAGTATTTT. V gene TRBV6-5 combines with J gene TRBJ2-3; TRBD1 aligns across 7 bases. In germline, CDR1 is MNHEY, CDR2 SVGAGI. The CDR3 is 14 amino acids. J was trimmed by 1 base and V by 5 bases; bases with no gene match: 3.